These T cell receptor beta chains were read from a single sample in a study of T-cell reconstitution after alpha-beta-depleted transplantation in children. TCRdb fed the PCR reads into MiXCR, producing one record per CDR3 protein. The data hold around 580,000 distinct CDR3 sequences, with 27% observed a single time. Here the sequenced sample was PBMCs, taken before TCRalphabeta/CD19-depleted stem cell transplant. The source of these receptors is a boy in the first two years of life with Wiskott-Aldrich syndrome, due to receive a stem cell transplant. Both conserved end residues are part of each CDR3. D genes are given only for firm matches. Expanded clones are given a class, and other clones once, few, many or no size at all.

TRBJ1-1 . 14 few TRBV7-2 CASSPRLGFPEAFF TGTGCCAGCAGCCCCCGTCTCGGTTTCCCTGAAGCTTTCTTT
TRBJ2-4 . 14 few TRBV29-1 CSVVDSLAKNIQYF TGCAGCGTCGTGGACAGCCTAGCCAAAAACATTCAGTACTTC
TRBJ2-6 . 16 . TRBV10-3 CAISEQGSAGANVLTF TGTGCCATCAGTGAGCAAGGGTCCGCTGGGGCCAACGTCCTGACTTTC
TRBJ1-2 . 12 . TRBV20-1 CCGRVSYYGYTF TGCTGCGGCCGGGTCAGTTACTATGGCTACACCTTC
TRBJ2-1 TRBD2 17 . TRBV5-1 CASSLFGLAGNYNEQFF TGCGCCAGCAGCTTGTTCGGACTAGCGGGAAACTACAATGAGCAGTTCTTC
TRBJ2-1 TRBD1 14 . TRBV20-1 CSVLTTGINNEQFF TGCAGTGTCCTTACGACAGGGATTAACAATGAGCAGTTCTTC
TRBJ2-7 TRBD1 13 . TRBV5-1 CASSPDRVHEQYF TGCGCCAGCAGCCCGGACAGGGTCCACGAGCAGTACTTC
TRBJ2-3 . 16 . TRBV7-9 CASSYQTGVGGDTQYF TGTGCCAGCAGCTATCAGACCGGGGTTGGTGGAGATACGCAGTATTTT
TRBJ2-5 TRBD2 16 . TRBV10-3 CAIILGLAGGEETQYF TGTGCCATCATCCTGGGACTAGCGGGCGGAGAAGAGACCCAGTACTTC
TRBJ2-7 TRBD2 17 . TRBV28 CASSPQYSGASSYEQYF TGTGCCAGCAGTCCACAATATAGCGGGGCCAGCTCCTACGAGCAGTACTTC
TRBJ2-1 . 13 . TRBV29-1 CSVKGLAYNEQFF TGCAGCGTTAAGGGGCTTGCATACAATGAGCAGTTCTTC
TRBJ2-4 . 14 few TRBV25-1 CASSGPGTGNIQYF TGTGCCAGCAGTGGTCCGGGAACAGGGAACATTCAGTACTTC
TRBJ2-7 TRBD2 16 few TRBV7-3 CASSLTSGGSPYEQYF TGTGCCAGCAGCTTAACTAGCGGGGGCTCTCCCTACGAGCAGTACTTC
TRBJ1-5 TRBD1 15 . TRBV20-1 CSARDQTGGNQPQHF TGCAGTGCTAGAGATCAGACAGGGGGGAATCAGCCCCAGCATTTT
TRBJ2-7 . 10 . TRBV28 CASSFNEQYF TGTGCCAGCAGTTTCAACGAGCAGTACTTC
TRBJ2-5 . 15 few TRBV5-1 CASSLGGTNEETQYF TGCGCCAGCAGCTTGGGCGGGACGAACGAAGAGACCCAGTACTTC
TRBJ2-2 TRBD1 14 . TRBV7-3 CASSTTQGSGELFF TGTGCCAGCAGCACGACACAGGGGTCCGGGGAGCTGTTTTTT
TRBJ2-3 . 14 . TRBV2 CASSEVSGADTQYF TGTGCCAGCAGTGAAGTTTCGGGGGCAGATACGCAGTATTTT
TRBJ2-2 TRBD2 16 few TRBV27 CASRLRLAGHTGELFF TGTGCCAGCAGGCTAAGACTAGCGGGTCACACCGGGGAGCTGTTTTTT
TRBJ2-1 TRBD2 16 few TRBV5-6 CASSSIPGRANNEQFF TGTGCCAGCAGCTCCATCCCCGGGAGGGCTAACAATGAGCAGTTCTTC
TRBJ2-1 TRBD2 15 . TRBV9 CASSVRGAGDNEQFF TGTGCCAGCAGCGTACGAGGGGCGGGAGACAATGAGCAGTTCTTC
TRBJ2-5 . 14 . TRBV28 CASSATGSQETQYF TGTGCCAGCAGTGCAACAGGGTCGCAAGAGACCCAGTACTTC
TRBJ2-3 TRBD2 15 few TRBV29-1 CSVPLAGVGVDTQYF TGCAGCGTCCCACTAGCGGGAGTGGGAGTAGATACGCAGTATTTT
TRBJ2-7 . 13 . TRBV10-3 CAIRFARSYEQYF TGTGCCATCAGGTTTGCCAGATCATACGAGCAGTACTTC
TRBJ2-2 TRBD2 17 . TRBV7-2 CASSLGLSGRNTGELFF TGTGCCAGCAGCTTGGGGCTAAGCGGGAGGAACACCGGGGAGCTGTTTTTT
TRBJ2-3 TRBD2 16 few TRBV2 CASRARFAGGRDTQYF TGTGCCAGCAGGGCTCGCTTCGCGGGAGGGCGCGATACGCAGTATTTT
TRBJ2-5 TRBD2 16 . TRBV10-3 CAISESRTSGSETQYF TGTGCCATCAGTGAGTCCCGGACTAGCGGGAGTGAGACCCAGTACTTC
TRBJ1-6 . 14 . TRBV6-1 CATRQSSYNSPLHF TGTGCCACCCGACAGAGCTCCTATAATTCACCCCTCCACTTT
TRBJ2-1 TRBD2 16 . TRBV5-1 CASSLLSGRWVNEQFF TGCGCCAGCAGCTTGTTAAGCGGGAGATGGGTGAATGAGCAGTTCTTC
TRBJ2-7 . 15 few TRBV5-5 CASSYRTLLSYEQYF TGTGCCAGCAGCTACAGGACTTTACTATCCTACGAGCAGTACTTC
TRBJ2-7 TRBD2 19 . TRBV6-1 CASSVRGTSGREVSYEQYF TGTGCCAGCAGTGTTCGGGGGACTAGCGGGAGAGAAGTCTCCTACGAGCAGTACTTC
TRBJ1-4 . 13 few TRBV12-3/TRBV12-4 CASSQSRGEGLFF TGTGCCAGCAGTCAGAGCCGGGGCGAAGGTCTGTTTTTT
TRBJ2-3 . 14 . TRBV7-8 CASSYRTATDTQYF TGTGCCAGCAGCTATCGGACAGCCACAGATACGCAGTATTTT
TRBJ2-2 . 16 many TRBV5-1 CASSLWGRGNTGELFF TGCGCCAGCAGCTTGTGGGGGCGCGGGAACACCGGGGAGCTGTTTTTT
TRBJ2-7 TRBD2 13 few TRBV5-1 CASSLASGIEQYF TGCGCCAGCAGCTTGGCTAGCGGGATCGAGCAGTACTTC
TRBJ2-5 TRBD2 16 . TRBV4-2 CASSLGTSGTGETQYF TGTGCCAGCAGCCTAGGGACTAGCGGGACAGGAGAGACCCAGTACTTC
TRBJ2-7 . 15 . TRBV5-4 CASSRRQGKPGEQYF TGTGCCAGCAGCCGAAGGCAGGGTAAACCGGGCGAGCAGTACTTC
TRBJ1-1 TRBD1 15 few TRBV29-1 CSVVRQGVNRFVAFF TGCAGCGTTGTTCGTCAGGGGGTGAACCGGTTCGTGGCTTTCTTT
TRBJ2-1 . 15 . TRBV4-1 CASSQGASSYNEQFF TGCGCCAGCAGCCAAGGAGCGAGCTCCTACAATGAGCAGTTCTTC
TRBJ2-1 TRBD2 15 . TRBV20-1 CSASGSGSFYNEQFF TGCAGTGCTAGCGGTAGCGGGAGTTTTTACAATGAGCAGTTCTTC